This passage covers 32 T cell receptor beta chains from one sample sequenced in a study of regulatory T cells in long-lasting Graves disease. With iRepertoire HTBI primers and Arm-PCR of CDR3 regions, TCR beta libraries were built. From the multiplex PCR reads, TCRdb called clonotypes with MiXCR, one entry per CDR3 protein. Of roughly 530,000 distinct CDR3 sequences listed, around 15% were seen once; the top ten hold roughly 25%. Time point described: newly diagnosed GD, antithyroid drugs for less than 3 months. TCR sequences were obtained from RNA taken from PBMCs. These data also formed part of another study, on T cells in Graves' hyperthyroidism and ophthalmopathy.

Sequencing used peripheral blood mononuclear cells (PBMCs), obtained at new diagnosis, from a patient treated with antithyroid drugs. Source of these receptors: a middle-aged woman with Graves disease.

The V and J genes are TRBV20-1 and TRBJ2-7, with 7 positions matching TRBD1. Germline CDR1 DFQATT, CDR2 SNEGSKA (reference sequence). This CDR3 region has 17 residues. With 2 bases clipped from V and 1 base from J, the junction kept 14 bases outside the gene matches. The CDR3 bases are TGCAGTGCTAGAAGGCGGTACAGGGGTAGGACTTCCTACGAGCAGTACTTC. Its protein product is CSARRRYRGRTSYEQYF.

The table lists this clonotype with many counts. This chain connects TRBV12-3 or TRBV12-4 to TRBJ1-5; D gene uncertain. V lost 6 bases to trimming and J lost 1 base, with 7 bases between them. The CDR3 has 13 amino acids. DNA for the CDR3: TGTGCCAGCAGGCGTGGGAGCAATCAGCCCCAGCATTTT. This encodes CASRRGSNQPQHF.

This clonotype was observed many times. V and J are TRBV3-1 and TRBJ1-6; D is perhaps TRBD1 (6 bases). This CDR3 region has 14 residues. The V end lost 3 bases, the J end lost 10 bases, and 13 bases lay between the germline ends. Germline CDR1 LGHDT, CDR2 YNNKEL (reference sequence). CDR3 residues: CASSQGATESPLHF. As DNA, the CDR3 is TGTGCCAGCAGCCAGGGGGCTACGGAATCACCCCTCCACTTT.

This clonotype was recorded at least ten times. The chain links TRBV7-8 to TRBJ2-7; tentatively, D is TRBD2 (7 bases). The J call could be wrong; TRBJ2-3 is a better fit for the DNA end. CDR3 length: 14 residues. The V gene's germline CDR1 is SGHVS and CDR2 FQNEAQ. The DNA for the CDR3 is TGTGCCAGCAGCAAAGGCGGGGGCAAGGATACGCAGTATTTT. Translating it yields CASSKGGGKDTQYF.

In its sample, this clonotype was seen many times. This chain connects TRBV28 to TRBJ1-1, with D possibly being TRBD1 (5 bases). CDR3 size: 14 residues. Germline V gene lookup returns CDR1 MDHEN and CDR2 SYDVKM. Trimming took off 5 bases at V and 3 bases at J, with 13 bases between the two ends. The CDR3 region is CASSGRDRHTEAFF. The CDR3 DNA is TGTGCCAGCAGTGGCCGAGACAGACACACTGAAGCTTTCTTT.

The sample holds a few counts of this clonotype. The gene calls are TRBV4-1 and TRBJ2-1; D might be TRBD1 (5 bases). The V gene lost 2 bases and the J gene lost 4 bases, with 15 bases spanning the gap. CDR3 size: 16 residues. Germline V gene lookup returns CDR1 MGHRA and CDR2 YSYEKL. Here the CDR3 reads CASSQKGRLVYNEQFF. DNA of the CDR3: TGCGCCAGCAGCCAAAAGGGGCGGTTGGTATACAATGAGCAGTTCTTC.

This clonotype has a count of ten or more. The chain combines TRBV20-1 with TRBJ1-2, with 7 bases aligning to TRBD1. This CDR3 is 16 amino acids long. CDR1 and CDR2 from the germline V gene are DFQATT and SNEGSKA (reference sequence). V lost 3 bases and J lost 7; bases outside the gene matches: 17. The CDR3 bases are TGCAGTGCTAGGAGGGAGGACAGGATCGCCGGATTTGGCTACACCTTC. Residues: CSARREDRIAGFGYTF.

This clonotype was seen repeatedly, ten times or more. This chain connects TRBV28 to TRBJ2-1; TRBD2 agrees at 15 bases. In germline, CDR1 is MDHEN, CDR2 SYDVKM. The J segment lost 9 bases and the V segment lost 4 bases, leaving 4 bases of the junction unmatched. CDR3 length: 15 amino acids. The CDR3 nucleotides are TGTGCCAGCAGTTCAGGACTAGCGGGGGGGCCTGAGCAGTTCTTC. As protein: CASSSGLAGGPEQFF.

This clonotype was recorded at least ten times. This chain uses TRBV6-9 with TRBJ2-1; a weak D match, TRBD1 (6 bases). The CDR3 loop spans 14 amino acids. CDR1 is MNHGY and CDR2 is SVAAGI in the germline V gene. The V gene lost 4 bases and the J gene lost 3 bases, with 10 bases spanning the gap. In DNA, the CDR3 is TGTGCCAGCAGTTTCCGGACAGACTACAATGAGCAGTTCTTC. It translates to CASSFRTDYNEQFF.

This clonotype turned up a few times. CDR3 sequence reads: CASSFTTYEQFF. CDR3 bases: TGTGCCAGCAGTTTCACCACCTACGAGCAGTTCTTC. The rearrangement joins TRBV12-3 or TRBV12-4 to TRBJ2-1, with D unresolved. This CDR3 comprises 12 residues. The V gene lost 3 bases and the J gene lost 10 bases, with 10 bases spanning the gap.

The J gene is TRBJ2-7, the V gene TRBV6-4; D perhaps matches TRBD2 (6 bases). The CDR3 loop spans 13 amino acids. CDR1 is MRHNA, CDR2 SNTAGT, per germline. Trimming left V 4 bases short and J 6 bases short, with 13 bases between. As DNA, the CDR3 is TGTGCCAGCAGTGGAGTGGTGGGGGGCGAGCAGTACTTC. Its translation is CASSGVVGGEQYF.

This clonotype was counted ten times or more. The rearrangement joins TRBV3-1 to TRBJ2-4; D ambiguous. Trimming stripped 5 bases from V and 7 bases from J, with 12 bases between. This CDR3 contains 13 residues. Germline-derived CDR1 and CDR2 are LGHDT and YNNKEL (reference sequence). The CDR3 loop reads CASSGRTNNIQYF. Written as DNA, the CDR3 is TGTGCCAGCAGCGGACGGACGAACAACATTCAGTACTTC.

This clonotype was recorded at least ten times. The chain couples TRBV20-1 to TRBJ1-1; D gene unclear. The CDR3 spans 13 residues. The ends were cut back, 7 bases at V and 2 bases at J, with 14 bases in the middle. From germline, CDR1 is DFQATT and CDR2 SNEGSKA (reference sequence). This chain's CDR3 is CSVPTTVNTEAFF. The CDR3 DNA sequence: TGCAGTGTTCCCACGACGGTAAACACTGAAGCTTTCTTT.

This clonotype was recorded a few times. V is TRBV2 and J is TRBJ2-1, with 8 bases matching TRBD1. This CDR3 has 17 residues. Germline lookup yields CDR1 SNHLY and CDR2 FYNNEI. After removal of 5 bases from V and 5 bases from J, the junction contained 14 bases not matched to a gene. CDR3 DNA sequence: TGTGCCAGCAGTAGAAACACAGGGGGTAAAACCCACAATGAGCAGTTCTTC. The encoded protein is CASSRNTGGKTHNEQFF.

The chain recombines TRBV12-3 or TRBV12-4 with TRBJ2-5, with 7 bases fitting TRBD2. Unmatched junction bases numbered 10, after V lost 5 bases and J lost 1 base. The CDR3 consists of 16 residues. The CDR3 DNA sequence: TGTGCCAGCAGTCCTCTCACTAGCGACCCCCAAGAGACCCAGTACTTC. The encoded protein is CASSPLTSDPQETQYF.

This clonotype appeared once. This sequence may be a read error, since a much larger clone differs from it by one base. This sequence joins TRBV2 and TRBJ1-4; 9 bases fit TRBD1. CDR3 length: 16 amino acids. Germline V gene lookup returns CDR1 SNHLY and CDR2 FYNNEI. The CDR3 sequence: CASSGGQGRSNEKLLF. The CDR3 coding sequence is TGTGCCAGCAGTGGGGGACAGGGCAGGTCTAATGAAAAACTGCTTTTT.

V is TRBV12-3 or TRBV12-4 and J is TRBJ1-1; D might be TRBD1 (5 bases). The CDR3 sequence is 13 residues long. Trimming took 7 bases from V and 3 from J, leaving 12 bases between them. This CDR3 reads CASIRWGDTEAFF. The CDR3 nucleotides are TGTGCCAGCATCCGGTGGGGCGACACTGAAGCTTTCTTT.

Concerning this clonotype: Possible read error: a much larger clone is one base away. The chain links TRBV5-5 to TRBJ1-5; D is unresolved. Germline V CDR1 and CDR2: SGHKS, YYEKEE (reference sequence). The CDR3 sequence is 16 residues long. The CDR3 DNA sequence: TGTGCCAGCAGCTTAGGAGCATTTTATAGCACTCAGCCCCAGCATTTT. Translation gives CASSLGAFYSTQPQHF.

The DNA for the CDR3 is TGTGCCAGTAGTATGGGTTTGAGGAGGACTGAAGCTTTCTTT. Amino acids: CASSMGLRRTEAFF. The chain carries TRBV19 and TRBJ1-1, with D unresolved. Looked up from germline, CDR1 is LNHDA and CDR2 is SQIVND (reference sequence). V lost 3 bases to trimming and J lost 5 bases, with 13 bases between them. This CDR3 spans 14 amino acids.

This clonotype appeared a few times. The CDR3 sequence is CAWSPRLGRGNTGELFF. The CDR3 bases are TGTGCCTGGAGTCCACGTCTTGGCAGGGGAAACACCGGGGAGCTGTTTTTT. This chain connects TRBV30 to TRBJ2-2, with D perhaps TRBD1 (6 bases). V shed 2 bases and J shed 2 bases, with 18 bases lying between them. The CDR3 runs 17 residues. Per germline, CDR1 GTSNPN and CDR2 SVGIG (reference sequence).

The chain joins TRBV6-2 or TRBV6-3 to TRBJ2-1; TRBD2 matches 8 bases. The CDR3 is 17 amino acids. CDR1 and CDR2 from the germline V gene are MNHEY and SVGEGT. The junction had 12 bases not matched to a gene; V was cut back by 1 base and J by 7 bases. The CDR3 spells CASSYFAGGLGANEQFF. CDR3 nucleotide sequence: TGTGCCAGCAGTTACTTTGCGGGGGGCCTCGGTGCGAATGAGCAGTTCTTC.

The chain couples TRBV20-1 to TRBJ2-3, with 7 bases lining up with TRBD2. Matching the DNA end better, TRBJ2-7 makes the J call doubtful. The CDR3 is 16 residues long. The germline CDR1 and CDR2 sequences are DFQATT and SNEGSKA (reference sequence). The CDR3 DNA reads as TGCAGTGCAGTTGATCCTGGAGCGGGACGTTACTACGAGCAGTACTTC. It translates to CSAVDPGAGRYYEQYF.

This clonotype was detected ten times or more. The chain couples TRBV20-1 to TRBJ2-1, with 11 bases lining up with TRBD2. J was trimmed by 4 bases and V by 5 bases; bases with no gene match: 10. CDR3 size: 16 residues. Germline V gene sequence: CDR1 DFQATT, CDR2 SNEGSKA (reference sequence). CDR3 nucleotides: TGCAGTGCTGAATTAGCTCCTAGCGGGGGGTACAATGAGCAGTTCTTC. This translates into CSAELAPSGGYNEQFF.

This clonotype came up a few times. The chain combines TRBV30 with TRBJ2-1, with 7 bases lining up with TRBD2. Per the germline V gene, CDR1 is GTSNPN and CDR2 is SVGIG (reference sequence). V lost 5 bases and J lost 0; bases outside the gene matches: 1. The CDR3 sequence is 13 residues long. The CDR3, as DNA: TGTGCCTGGGCGGGGGACTCCTACAATGAGCAGTTCTTC. It encodes CAWAGDSYNEQFF.

The gene calls are TRBV27 and TRBJ2-2; D uncertain. V dropped 1 base and J dropped 5 bases, with 11 bases sitting between them. The germline V gene has CDR1 MNHEY and CDR2 SMNVEV (reference sequence). This CDR3 is 15 amino acids long. CDR3 nucleotides: TGTGCCAGCAGTTTATGGCCCCGGTCGACCGGGGAGCTGTTTTTT. Its translation: CASSLWPRSTGELFF.

J is TRBJ2-1 and V is TRBV5-1; 12 bases are shared with TRBD2. Germline CDR1 reads SGHRS; CDR2 reads YFSETQ. V gave up 4 bases and J gave up 4 bases; unmatched junction bases: 9. The CDR3 spans 17 residues. In nucleotides, the CDR3 is TGCGCCAGCAGCCGCGGGGCTAGCGGGGGGGTATACAATGAGCAGTTCTTC. Amino acid sequence: CASSRGASGGVYNEQFF.

This clonotype was picked up many times. This rearrangement joins TRBV18 to TRBJ1-4; D possibly corresponds to TRBD1 (5 bases). The ends were cut back, 2 bases at V and 3 bases at J, with 10 bases in the middle. The CDR3 is made up of 15 amino acids. CDR1 KGHSH and CDR2 LQKENI come from the germline V gene. DNA for the CDR3: TGTGCCAGCTCACCAATTACAGGAGCTAATGAAAAACTGTTTTTT. Its protein is CASSPITGANEKLFF. Full variable domain (outside the CDR3, taken from reference TRBV18 and TRBJ1-4): NAGVMQNPRHLVRRRGQEARLRCSPMKGHSHVYWYRQLPEEGLKFMVYLQKENIIDESGMPKERFSAEFPKEGPSILRIQQVVRGDSAAYFCASSPITGANEKLFFGSGTQLSVL.

The V gene is TRBV4-1, the J gene TRBJ2-7; D remains unclear. Trimming pared 4 bases from V and 0 bases from J, leaving 10 bases between. The CDR3 has 14 residues. Germline lookup yields CDR1 MGHRA and CDR2 YSYEKL. The CDR3 DNA reads TGCGCCAGCAGCCCCTTAAGAGTCTCCTACGAGCAGTACTTC. Translating gives CASSPLRVSYEQYF.

The gene calls are TRBV27 and TRBJ1-5, with D unclear. Germline V lookup: CDR1 MNHEY, CDR2 SMNVEV (reference sequence). The V and J ends lost 0 bases and 9 bases respectively, with 9 bases between them. The length of the CDR3 is 13 residues. CDR3 loop: CASSLSPSSPQHF. The CDR3 nucleotides read TGTGCCAGCAGTTTATCCCCCAGTTCGCCCCAGCATTTT.

The V and J genes are TRBV20-1 and TRBJ2-5, with TRBD2 as a possible D gene (5 bases). Germline lookup yields CDR1 DFQATT and CDR2 SNEGSKA (reference sequence). CDR3 length: 10 residues. Trimming removed 6 bases at V and 7 bases at J, with 9 bases between. The CDR3 loop reads CSAAEGTQYF. The CDR3 nucleotides read TGCAGTGCCGCCGAGGGGACCCAGTACTTC.

This clonotype has ten or more counts. The rearrangement joins TRBV28 to TRBJ1-6, with 7 bases fitting TRBD1. This CDR3 spans 15 amino acids. With V trimmed by 5 bases and J by 7 bases, 8 bases remained unmatched. The germline CDR1 and CDR2 sequences are MDHEN and SYDVKM. The DNA of the CDR3 is TGTGCCAGCAGTCCAGCAGGGGGAAGGAATTCACCCCTCCACTTT. Translated, it gives CASSPAGGRNSPLHF.

In its sample, this clonotype was seen a few times. The chain is built from TRBV20-1 and TRBJ1-6; TRBD1 might be the D (5 bases). This CDR3 spans 12 amino acids. Germline values: CDR1 DFQATT, CDR2 SNEGSKA (reference sequence). Trimming shortened V by 2 bases and J by 10 bases, and 9 bases separated the two germline ends. CDR3 nucleotides: TGCAGTGCTAGACAGGGAGAGTCACCCCTCCACTTT. Protein sequence: CSARQGESPLHF.